This TCR beta chain was sequenced in a study of tumor and adjacent non-tumor tissue in lung cancer. For the study at large: Patients were aged about 31 to 85, about 10 men and roughly 5 women, stage I to III.

On this clonotype itself: Its antigen is not known. The junction departs from germline at one end; a sequencing error may be responsible.

CDR1 and CDR2 from the germline V gene are MNHEY and SVGEGT. The CDR3 loop spans 15 amino acids. No cell sorting was done before RNA was extracted from the tissue. Donors were chemotherapy-naive, newly diagnosed lung cancer surgical patients in China, August–late 2014. Study-level points and caveats: Tumor tissue had significantly higher TCR diversity than normal lung. Normal lung showed higher cumulative top 100 clone frequency than tumor.

The library came from three nested PCR rounds adapted from ARM-PCR protocols. MiXCR, applied by TCRdb to the multiplex PCR reads, yields one record per CDR3 protein. The top ten hold approximately 25% of the sample, which has 200,000 to 250,000 distinct CDR3 sequences, 60% to 85% seen once. Sample: lung tumor tissue. This receptor was identified in a man between 60 and 75 years old with non-small cell lung cancer. The chain links TRBV6-2 or TRBV6-3 to TRBJ2-1, with 12 bases fitting TRBD2. CDR3 sequence (DNA): TGTGCCAGCAGTAAACTAGCGGGAGGCTACAATGTGCAGTTCTTC. It specifies CASSKLAGGYNVQFF.